This TCR beta chain was recorded in a study of T cells in Graves' hyperthyroidism and ophthalmopathy. Study-level background: Peripheral blood was obtained at initial diagnosis, preceding any treatment.

Patients with uncontrolled infections, other autoimmune diseases, pregnancy or lactation were excluded. PBMCs stemmed from about 9.5 ml fresh peripheral blood. General study results and limits: In validation, the model predicted ophthalmopathy. These predictions came a median approximately six months before onset.

There were TCR beta CDR3 regions amplified from RNA transcripts. Using the HTBI primer set, a first-round RT-PCR was run on the TCR CDR3. Via MiXCR, TCRdb re-called the multiplex PCR reads, giving one row per CDR3 protein. The sample lists about half a million distinct CDR3 sequences; around a quarter were seen once. Remarks on this clonotype: The antigen is unknown.

Sequencing was carried out using blood. This receptor was taken from a woman in her twenties or thirties with Graves' ophthalmopathy.

CDR3 nucleotides: TGCGCCAGCAGCCAAGAGCCGGGGGACGCCTATGGCTACACCTTC. This translates into CASSQEPGDAYGYTF. The rearrangement joins TRBV4-1 to TRBJ1-2; TRBD1 is a possible D gene (5 bases). V was clipped by 0 bases and J by 4 bases, with 12 bases between them. Germline CDR1 reads MGHRA; CDR2 reads YSYEKL. CDR3 length equals 15 residues.